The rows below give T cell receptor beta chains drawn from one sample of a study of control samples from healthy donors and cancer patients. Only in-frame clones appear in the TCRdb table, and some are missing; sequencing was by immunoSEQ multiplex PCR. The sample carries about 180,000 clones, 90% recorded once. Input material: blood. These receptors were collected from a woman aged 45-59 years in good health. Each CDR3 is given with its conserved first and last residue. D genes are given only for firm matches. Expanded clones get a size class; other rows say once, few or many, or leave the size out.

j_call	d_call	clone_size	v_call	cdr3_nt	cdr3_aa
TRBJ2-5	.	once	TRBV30	TGTGCCTGGAGGGAACTAGAGACCCAGTACTTC	CAWRELETQYF
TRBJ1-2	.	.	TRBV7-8	TGTGCCAGCAGCTTAGGTCCGGGCAAGGGCTACACCTTC	CASSLGPGKGYTF
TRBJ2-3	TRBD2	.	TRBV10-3	TGTGCCACCGGGACTAGCGGCACAGATACGCAGTATTTT	CATGTSGTDTQYF
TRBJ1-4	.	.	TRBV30	TGTGCCTGGAGTGTACTGGCTACTCGAGCAAAACTGTTTTTT	CAWSVLATRAKLFF
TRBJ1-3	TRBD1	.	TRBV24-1	TGTGCCACCAGTGATCCCGGGGAAGGGGACAGGGATGGAAACACCATATATTTT	CATSDPGEGDRDGNTIYF
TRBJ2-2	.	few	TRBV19	TGTGCCAGTAGTGCCCTCGGCTTATCCGCGAACACCGGGGAGCTGTTTTTT	CASSALGLSANTGELFF
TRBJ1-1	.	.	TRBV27	TGTGCCAGCAAGAACGGGAACACTGAAGCTTTCTTT	CASKNGNTEAFF
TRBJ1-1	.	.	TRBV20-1	TGCAGTGCTAGGTCTGTCCCTGAAGCTTTCTTT	CSARSVPEAFF
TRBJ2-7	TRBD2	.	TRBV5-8	TGTGCCAGCAGCTCCCGTGGGACTAGCGTCTACTCCTACGAGCAGTACTTC	CASSSRGTSVYSYEQYF
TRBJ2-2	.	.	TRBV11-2	TGTGCCAGCAGCTTAGGAACCGGGGAGCTGTTTTTT	CASSLGTGELFF
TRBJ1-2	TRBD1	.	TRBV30	TGTGCCTGGAAAGGTGGGACAGGGGGCGCCGGCTATGGCTACACCTTC	CAWKGGTGGAGYGYTF
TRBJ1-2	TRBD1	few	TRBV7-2	TGTGCCAGCAGCTCCCCCGGGACAGGTGCTAACTATGGCTACACCTTC	CASSSPGTGANYGYTF
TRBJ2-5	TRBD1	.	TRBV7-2	TGTGCCAGCAGCCGGGACAGGGGTGGGGGGACCCAGTACTTC	CASSRDRGGGTQYF
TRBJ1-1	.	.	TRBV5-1	TGCGCCAGCAGCTTGGAGGCGGGGATACGGAACACTGAAGCTTTCTTT	CASSLEAGIRNTEAFF
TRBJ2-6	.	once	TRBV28	TGTGCCAGCAGTTTCCCCCCCGCTAGGGGGGCCAACGTCCTGACTTTC	CASSFPPARGANVLTF
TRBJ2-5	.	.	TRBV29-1	TGCAGCGTTGCGGGCAGAGTCGCAGAGACCCAGTACTTC	CSVAGRVAETQYF
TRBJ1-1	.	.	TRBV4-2	TGTGCCAGCAGCCTTTTCAGTGGCACAACTGAAGCTTTCTTT	CASSLFSGTTEAFF
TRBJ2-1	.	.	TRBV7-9	TGTGCCAGCAGCTTAGCCGGGTTTGGGCAGTTCTTC	CASSLAGFGQFF
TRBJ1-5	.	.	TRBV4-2	TGTGCCAGCAGCCAAGAATCCCCGGGAGGCGATCAGCCCCAGCATTTT	CASSQESPGGDQPQHF
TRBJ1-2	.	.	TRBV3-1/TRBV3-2	TGTGCCAGCAGCCTCCGGGACAATAATGGCTACACCTTC	CASSLRDNNGYTF
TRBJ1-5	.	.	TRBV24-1	TGTGCCACCAGTGATTTCTCTGGACAGCCCCAGCATTTT	CATSDFSGQPQHF
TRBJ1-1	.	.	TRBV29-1	TGCAGCGTTAGGAGCAGGGATGGTGAAGCTTTCTTT	CSVRSRDGEAFF
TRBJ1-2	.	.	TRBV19	TGTGCCACCGCCGTTGGCCGTAGTGGCTACACCTTC	CATAVGRSGYTF
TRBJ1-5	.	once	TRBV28	TGTGCCACCTCCAGGGACGGTAGCAATCAGCCCCAGCATTTT	CATSRDGSNQPQHF
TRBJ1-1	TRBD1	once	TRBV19	TGTGCCAGTAATCCTATAGACAGGGCATGGGGCACTGAAGCTTTCTTT	CASNPIDRAWGTEAFF
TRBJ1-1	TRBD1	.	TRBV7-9	TGTGCCAGCAGCTCAGAAAGCCCCGGGACAGGTGCTGAAGCTTTCTTT	CASSSESPGTGAEAFF
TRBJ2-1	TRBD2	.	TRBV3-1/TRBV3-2	TGTGCCAGCAGCCAAATATTCCTAAGCGCGGGAGGTATCAATGAGCAGTTCTTC	CASSQIFLSAGGINEQFF
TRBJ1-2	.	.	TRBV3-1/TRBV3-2	TGTGCCAGCAGCCAAGACCAAGACCGGTCTATAGGCTTC	CASSQDQDRSIGF
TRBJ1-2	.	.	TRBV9	TGTGCCAGCAGCGTCGGGACTTCGATAAACTATGGCTACACCTTC	CASSVGTSINYGYTF
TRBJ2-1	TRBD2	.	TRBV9	TGTGCCAGCAGCGTAGGGACTAGCGGGGTTAATGAGCAGTTCTTC	CASSVGTSGVNEQFF
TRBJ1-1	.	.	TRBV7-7	TGTGCTAGCAACACTGAAGCTTTCTTT	CASNTEAFF
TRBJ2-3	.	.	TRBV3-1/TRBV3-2	TGTGCCAGCAGCCAAGAGTCTAGTGGGGCGGATACGCAGTATTTT	CASSQESSGADTQYF
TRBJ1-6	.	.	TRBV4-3	TGCGCCAGCAGCCTCACAAGGAGGGGCAATTCACCCCTCCACTTT	CASSLTRRGNSPLHF
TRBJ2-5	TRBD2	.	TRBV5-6	TGTGCCAGCAGCTTAATCGGGGGGGCGAGAGAGACCCAGTACTTC	CASSLIGGARETQYF
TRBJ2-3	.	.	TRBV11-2	TGTGCCAGCAGCTCCCCGCGGACTGGCACAGATACGCAGTATTTT	CASSSPRTGTDTQYF
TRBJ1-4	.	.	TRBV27	TGTGCCAGCAGTTTCGGTGGGGGTAATGAAAAACTGTTTTTT	CASSFGGGNEKLFF
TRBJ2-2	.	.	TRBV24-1	TGTGCCACCAGTGCCGACTTGAACACCGGGGAGCTGTTTTTT	CATSADLNTGELFF
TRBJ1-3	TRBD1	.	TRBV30	TGTGCCTGGAGTCGGGACAGGGGTGGAAACACCATATATTTT	CAWSRDRGGNTIYF
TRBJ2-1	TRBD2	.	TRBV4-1	TGCGCCAGCAGTCAAGGACTAGCGGGAGAACGGGAGCAGTTCTTC	CASSQGLAGEREQFF
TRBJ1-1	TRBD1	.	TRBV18	TGTGCCAGCTCACCTAGTCCCGGGACAGGGGGTGAAGCTTTCTTT	CASSPSPGTGGEAFF
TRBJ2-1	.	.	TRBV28	TGTGCCAGCAGTCACTCAGGGGAGGCCTACAATGAGCAGTTCTTC	CASSHSGEAYNEQFF
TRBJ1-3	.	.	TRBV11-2	TGTGCCAGCAGCCCCGACGGAGCTGGAAACACCATATATTTT	CASSPDGAGNTIYF
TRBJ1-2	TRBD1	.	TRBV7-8	TGTGCCAGCAGCTCGAGACAGGGGACGGATGGCTACACCTTC	CASSSRQGTDGYTF
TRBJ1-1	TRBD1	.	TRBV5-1	TGCGCCAGCCTCGGACAGGGAAACACTGAAGCTTTCTTT	CASLGQGNTEAFF
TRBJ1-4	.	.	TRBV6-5	TGTGCCAGCAGGGGTTCAACTAATGAAAAACTGTTTTTT	CASRGSTNEKLFF